These 23 T cell receptor beta chains originate from one sample sequenced in a study of tumor-infiltrating lymphocytes in primary liver carcinoma (dated by TCRdb to the late 2010s). Without any cell sorting, total RNA and DNA were extracted together from about 20-30 mg of bulk tissue using the AllPrep DNA/RNA mini kit. TCRdb names Illumina HiSeq 2500 as the instrument used. TCRbeta-specific cDNA was reverse-transcribed from around 500 ng total RNA using a constant-region primer and ProtoScript II reverse transcriptase. Three nested multiplex PCR rounds, following a slightly modified ARM-PCR procedure, were used to build the TCRbeta libraries. Each of the first two PCR rounds ran for about 11 cycles using multiplex TRBV1-TRBV30 forward primers together with a Cbeta reverse primer. Using fastp at Q25 and MiXCR, TCRdb reprocessed the public reads and kept productive beta chains. Entries that share a CDR3 protein sequence are merged under the most common genes and DNA. In all, the sample holds approximately 74,000 distinct CDR3 sequences, and over 55% of those were seen once. The ten largest account for approximately 13% of the sample.

The sample consisted of liver tumor tissue from sampling region 4. Per the publication, the cell subset or site label means: tumor region T4, right-lateral pole. These receptors were collected from a woman in her sixties with primary liver carcinoma and hepatitis B virus infection.

Comments on this clonotype: The junction does not match germline at one end; this may be a read error. The V gene is TRBV7-8, the J gene TRBJ1-1; D might be TRBD1 (6 bases). CDR3 length: 17 residues. Per germline, CDR1 SGHVS and CDR2 FQNEAQ. This CDR3 reads CASILTGGRGLRTEAFF. DNA of the CDR3: TGTGCCAGCATCTTAACCGGGGGCAGGGGTTTAAGGACTGAAGCCTTCTTT.

The genes are TRBV28 and TRBJ2-1; D might be TRBD2 (5 bases). The CDR3 has 13 amino acids. Trimming stripped 10 bases from V and 7 bases from J, with 17 bases between. In germline, CDR1 is MDHEN, CDR2 SYDVKM. The CDR3 here is CATQKPDYNEQFF. CDR3 coding DNA: TGTGCCACCCAAAAACCCGACTATAATGAGCAGTTCTTC.

This clonotype was found many times. V and J are TRBV7-3 and TRBJ1-5; D gene uncertain. CDR1 is SGHTA and CDR2 is FQGTGA in the germline V gene. The CDR3 has 15 residues. The germline V and J ends were trimmed by 0 bases and 6 bases, with 12 bases remaining between them. The CDR3 sequence: CASSLTGQPGQPQHF. Here the CDR3 DNA reads TGTGCCAGCAGCTTAACGGGTCAGCCGGGTCAGCCCCAGCATTTT.

About this clonotype: Since the CDR3 does not end with the conserved phenylalanine or tryptophan, this likely comes from a read error. This chain connects TRBV6-1 to TRBJ2-3; possibly TRBD2 for D (6 bases). Germline values: CDR1 MNHNS, CDR2 SASEGT. The CDR3 runs to 15 residues. V was cut by 6 bases and J by 3 bases, with 16 bases left in between. CDR3: CASRTQRASTDTQYS. In DNA, the CDR3 is TGTGCCAGCAGAACCCAGCGGGCTAGTACAGATACGCAGTATTCT.

For this clonotype: Germline is not matched at one junction end, which may reflect a read error. This sequence joins TRBV29-1 and TRBJ2-5; possible D gene TRBD1, 7 bases. Germline V gives CDR1 SQVTM, CDR2 ANQGSEA. The CDR3 has 15 residues. In DNA, the CDR3 is TGCAGCCTTGAAGTCAGGGGGGATATTGGAGAGACCCAGTACTTC. It yields the protein CSLEVRGDIGETQYF.

This clonotype was detected ten times or more. The V gene is TRBV6-1, the J gene TRBJ2-6, with 7 bases identical to TRBD1. After removal of 2 bases from V and 2 bases from J, the junction contained 0 bases not matched to a gene. CDR1 MNHNS and CDR2 SASEGT come from the germline V gene. The CDR3 totals 15 residues. The CDR3 sequence is CASSEQGAGANVLTF. The CDR3 DNA reads TGTGCCAGCAGTGAACAGGGGGCTGGGGCCAACGTCCTGACTTTC.

On this clonotype itself: Just one base apart from a much larger clone, this may be a read error. This chain uses TRBV29-1 with TRBJ2-1, with no clear D. CDR1 is SQVTM, CDR2 ANQGSEA, per germline. This CDR3 region has 13 residues. Between the trimmed V and J ends, which lost 7 bases and 6 bases, there was a span of 16 bases. CDR3 DNA: TGCAGCGGAAAACTGGAACCGAGCAATGAGCAGTTCTTC. Translated: CSGKLEPSNEQFF.

On this clonotype itself: A much larger clonotype is one base distant, so this may be a read error. The V call is TRBV28, the J call TRBJ2-7; D might be TRBD1 (5 bases). CDR1 MDHEN and CDR2 SYDVKM come from the germline V gene. This CDR3 is 13 amino acids long. The V and J ends lost 10 bases and 2 bases respectively, with 15 bases between them. CDR3 DNA sequence: TGTGCCATCGGTTCTATGGGGCCCTACGAGCAGTACTTC. Its protein is CAIGSMGPYEQYF.

About this clonotype itself: Given a much more abundant clone one base away, this may be a read error. The V and J genes are TRBV28 and TRBJ1-2, with D possibly matching TRBD1 (5 bases). Germline assignment: CDR1 MDHEN and CDR2 SYDVKM. This CDR3 has 14 amino acids. For the CDR3, the DNA is TGTGCCAGCAGTTCCCTCGACAGCGTCTATGGCTACATCTTC. This codes for CASSSLDSVYGYIF.

The rearrangement joins TRBV18 to TRBJ2-3, with TRBD2 identical over 11 bases. The V segment lost 3 bases and the J segment 0 bases; nucleotides outside the gene matches: 11. Per the germline V gene, CDR1 is KGHSH and CDR2 is LQKENI. This CDR3 contains 19 residues. The CDR3 sequence: CASSPRPPGLAESTDTQYF. DNA for the CDR3: TGTGCCAGCTCACCGCGACCCCCGGGACTAGCGGAAAGCACAGATACGCAGTATTTT. Looking up the rest from reference TRBV18 and TRBJ2-3 gives the full variable domain: NAGVMQNPRHLVRRRGQEARLRCSPMKGHSHVYWYRQLPEEGLKFMVYLQKENIIDESGMPKERFSAEFPKEGPSILRIQQVVRGDSAAYFCASSPRPPGLAESTDTQYFGPGTRLTVL.

CDR3 protein: CASSKDSTRSEAFF. The CDR3 DNA follows: TGTGCCAGCAGTAAAGACAGTACAAGGTCTGAAGCTTTCTTT. The chain recombines TRBV6-4 with TRBJ1-1; possible D gene TRBD1, 5 bases. V was pared by 5 bases and J by 6 bases, with 16 bases between. The germline gives CDR1 MRHNA, CDR2 SNTAGT. The CDR3 sequence is 14 residues long.

As concerns this clonotype: A read error may explain this, as a much larger clone is one base away. V usage is TRBV14 and J usage is TRBJ2-4; D could derive from TRBD1 or TRBD2 (6 bases each). This CDR3 comprises 14 residues. CDR1 is SGHDN and CDR2 is FVKESK in the germline V gene. Written as DNA, the CDR3 is TGTGCCAGCAGCCCATCGGGGGCCAAAAACATTCATTACTTC. Translating it yields CASSPSGAKNIHYF.

This chain joins TRBV12-3 or TRBV12-4 and TRBJ2-7; 7 bases are a match to TRBD1. The V segment lost 5 bases and the J segment 13 bases; nucleotides outside the gene matches: 20. CDR3 length: 15 residues. Written as DNA, the CDR3 is TGTGCCAGCAGTCCTCGGGACAGCGCCGTCGGCCGATCATACTTC. This translates into CASSPRDSAVGRSYF.

This clonotype appeared a single time. One end of the junction fails to match germline, which may point to a read error. The rearrangement joins TRBV12-3 or TRBV12-4 to TRBJ2-6; 10 nucleotides match TRBD1. CDR3 length: 19 amino acids. CDR3 DNA: TGTGCCAGCAGTCCCGAGACAGGGGGCGCCTTTTCTGGGGCCAACCTCCTGACTTTC. Protein sequence: CASSPETGGAFSGANLLTF.

To note about this clonotype: Without the conserved terminal phenylalanine or tryptophan, this CDR3 likely stems from a read error. DNA for the CDR3: TGTGCCAGCAGCCTGAAGACAATCGATAAGCCCTACGAGCAGTACATC. Its protein is CASSLKTIDKPYEQYI. The chain couples TRBV11-2 to TRBJ2-7; no reliable D call. Germline V CDR1 and CDR2: SGHAT, FQNNGV. V lost 5 bases to trimming and J lost 2 bases, with 19 bases between them. CDR3 length: 16 amino acids.

Comments on this clonotype: This likely comes from a read error, as the CDR3 has no conserved phenylalanine or tryptophan at its end. The rearrangement joins TRBV11-3 to TRBJ2-2, with 8 bases lining up with TRBD1. Germline CDR1 SGHNT, CDR2 YENEEA. The CDR3 contains 14 residues. This CDR3 is CASNLAGGTGELFL. In DNA form, the CDR3 reads TGTGCCAGCAACTTAGCAGGGGGCACCGGGGAACTGTTTTTA.

This clonotype was counted at least ten times. This chain uses TRBV10-1 with TRBJ1-1, with TRBD1 as a possible D gene (5 bases). V was cut by 4 bases and J by 6 bases, with 12 bases left in between. The germline V gene encodes CDR1 WNHNN and CDR2 SYGVQD (reference sequence). This CDR3 is 13 amino acids long. CDR3 sequence (DNA): TGCGCCAGCAGTGCCGGGGCGGAGGCTGAAGCTTTCTTT. It specifies CASSAGAEAEAFF.

Concerning this clonotype: The CDR3 end shows no conserved phenylalanine or tryptophan, and so a read error is likely. The chain combines TRBV29-1 with TRBJ1-6; D is unclear. This CDR3 spans 14 amino acids. The V and J ends lost 6 bases and 10 bases respectively, with 19 bases between them. Germline V gene sequence: CDR1 SQVTM, CDR2 ANQGSEA. CDR3 protein: CSVTIGGQGSPLHL. CDR3 nucleotide sequence: TGCAGCGTGACGATCGGAGGGCAAGGATCACCCCTCCACCTT.

The chain combines TRBV19 with TRBJ1-5; a possible D gene is TRBD1 (6 bases). Trimming took 5 bases from V and 2 from J, leaving 16 bases between them. This CDR3 region has 16 residues. Per the germline V gene, CDR1 is LNHDA and CDR2 is SQIVND (reference sequence). Here the CDR3 DNA reads TGTGCCAGTAGTCTCTCAGGGGATCGGGGCAATCAGCCCCAGCATTTT. This translates into CASSLSGDRGNQPQHF.

The rearrangement uses TRBV6-1 and TRBJ2-7, with D possibly matching TRBD2 (5 bases). V lost 7 bases to trimming and J lost 3 bases, with 19 bases between them. Germline CDR1 and CDR2: MNHNS and SASEGT. The CDR3 has 15 amino acids. The CDR3 nucleotides are TGTGCCAGCACCTTTGGAGAGGGCGCCGGCTACGAGCAGTACTTC. Its protein product is CASTFGEGAGYEQYF.

Details on this clonotype: Given a much more abundant clone one base away, this may be a read error. V is TRBV5-6 and J is TRBJ2-7; D is possibly TRBD1 (6 bases). The CDR3 consists of 13 residues. Germline V lookup: CDR1 SGHDT, CDR2 YYEEEE. CDR3 loop: CTSLLRGTGEQYF. The CDR3 region has the DNA TGTACCAGCCTACTTAGGGGGACGGGGGAGCAGTACTTC.

Regarding this clonotype: Sequence at one end of the junction differs from germline and may be a read error. The chain is built from TRBV11-2 and TRBJ2-7; 12 nucleotides agree with TRBD2. CDR3 length equals 14 residues. Germline CDR1 is SGHAT and CDR2 is FQNNGV. The CDR3 bases are TGTGCCTGCAGTTTGACTAGCGGGAGTTACGAGCAATACTTC. Protein: CACSLTSGSYEQYF.

As for this clonotype: No conserved phenylalanine or tryptophan is present at the end of the CDR3, so a read error is the likely explanation. The V call is TRBV11-3, the J call TRBJ2-1; possible D gene TRBD2, 6 bases. The CDR3 runs to 15 residues. Germline assignment: CDR1 SGHNT and CDR2 YENEEA. CDR3 protein: CANSLVAAARGEQFS. The CDR3 coding sequence is TGTGCCAACAGCTTGGTAGCGGCTGCCCGGGGTGAGCAGTTCTCC.